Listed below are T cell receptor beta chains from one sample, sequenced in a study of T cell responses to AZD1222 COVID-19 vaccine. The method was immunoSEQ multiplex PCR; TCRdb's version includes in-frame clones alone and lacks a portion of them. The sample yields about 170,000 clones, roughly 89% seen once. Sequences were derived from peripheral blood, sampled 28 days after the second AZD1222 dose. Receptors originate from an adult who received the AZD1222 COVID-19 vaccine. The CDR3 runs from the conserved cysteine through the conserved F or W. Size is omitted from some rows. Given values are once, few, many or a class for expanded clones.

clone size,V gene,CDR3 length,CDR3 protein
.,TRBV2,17,CASIGTGFGGISYEQYF
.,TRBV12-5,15,CASGPPSAENTEAFF
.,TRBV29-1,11,CSVWTGSGYTF
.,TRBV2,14,CASRGQARDYGYTF
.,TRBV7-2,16,CASSPTPTSGGYEQYF
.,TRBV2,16,CASSAPGAEGRGTQYF
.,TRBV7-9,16,CASSFRLAGATDTQYF
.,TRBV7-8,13,CASSFPETDTQYF
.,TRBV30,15,CAWRDNRGLGQPQHF
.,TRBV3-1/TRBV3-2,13,CASSQSQNQPQHF
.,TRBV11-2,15,CASSPSSGSYNEQFF
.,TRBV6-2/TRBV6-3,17,CASSHPTINRGNTEAFF
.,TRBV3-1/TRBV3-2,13,CASSQGDVAEAFF
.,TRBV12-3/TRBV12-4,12,CASSAPGVAGTF
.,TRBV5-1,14,CASSLQEGIQPQHF
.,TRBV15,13,CATSPGSNSPLHF
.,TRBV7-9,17,CASSLFLSSGMTDTQYF
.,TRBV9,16,CASSAGSGGAADTQYF
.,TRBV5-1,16,CASSPLPGDPSYEQYF
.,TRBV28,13,CASSFLPRSEQYF
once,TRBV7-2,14,CASSIGTGGDGYTF
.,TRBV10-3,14,CAISHGQGTYEQYF
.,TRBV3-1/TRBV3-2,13,CASRAGEGYGYTF
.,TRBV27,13,CASKGAANEKLFF
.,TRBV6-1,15,CASSELGQNNQPQHF